This entry features one TCR beta chain sequence. This entry is derived from a study of CD8 T cells in Susac syndrome. Trimming pared 4 bases from V and 2 bases from J, leaving 14 bases between. This CDR3 region has 15 residues. CDR1 is KGHSH, CDR2 LQKENI, per germline. Reverse transcription of about 0.5 to 1 ug RNA used random hexamers. TCRdb re-called the immunoSEQ multiplex PCR reads through MiXCR, storing one row per CDR3 protein. In the table there are roughly 200,000 distinct CDR3 sequences, just under 95% of which are singletons. The sequencing input was CD4+ T cells from PBMCs. This sequence was found in a human donor with Susac syndrome. The rearrangement uses TRBV18 and TRBJ2-5; no reliable D call. In DNA form, the CDR3 reads TGTGCCAGCTCACGGACGAGGTATATACAAGAGACCCAGTACTTC. This codes for CASSRTRYIQETQYF. Supplemented by reference TRBV18 and TRBJ2-5, the full variable domain reads NAGVMQNPRHLVRRRGQEARLRCSPMKGHSHVYWYRQLPEEGLKFMVYLQKENIIDESGMPKERFSAEFPKEGPSILRIQQVVRGDSAAYFCASSRTRYIQETQYFGPGTRLLVL.